The 29 T cell receptor beta chains in this list originate from one sample, sequenced in a study of blood T cell repertoires in COVID-19. TCRdb's table, derived via immunoSEQ multiplex PCR, lists solely in-frame clones and lacks some. This table has under 150,000 clones, approximately 80% appearing once. Sample: peripheral blood. These receptors all stem from a man in his sixties with active or convalescent COVID-19.

This chain uses TRBV5-1 with TRBJ2-3; 7 nucleotides align to TRBD2. The CDR3 spans 15 residues. Germline V CDR1 and CDR2: SGHRS, YFSETQ. V dropped 5 bases and J dropped 2; count of bases not matched to a gene: 8. CDR3 in amino acids: CASRRSGTYTDTQYF. The CDR3, as DNA: TGCGCCAGCAGAAGAAGCGGGACTTACACAGATACGCAGTATTTT.

This chain connects TRBV28 to TRBJ2-7, with 7 nucleotides matching TRBD1. Germline CDR1 is MDHEN and CDR2 is SYDVKM. The CDR3 is 15 amino acids. The trim removed 5 bases at V and 0 bases at J, leaving 7 bases unmatched. The CDR3 is CASSDPGQNSYEQYF. The CDR3 DNA reads as TGTGCCAGCAGTGATCCGGGACAGAACTCCTACGAGCAGTACTTC.

V usage is TRBV4-3 and J usage is TRBJ1-2; no reliable D call. CDR3 length: 15 amino acids. The germline V gene encodes CDR1 LGHNA and CDR2 YSLEER. V dropped 0 bases and J dropped 8 bases, with 16 bases sitting between them. CDR3 amino acids: CASSQDQAQAVGYTF. In nucleotides, the CDR3 is TGCGCCAGCAGCCAAGATCAGGCGCAGGCCGTCGGCTACACCTTC.

This clone was picked up a small number of times. The chain links TRBV18 to TRBJ1-5; 9 nucleotides line up with TRBD1. CDR1 is KGHSH and CDR2 is LQKENI in the germline V gene. J lost 0 bases, V lost 3 bases, and 6 bases had no gene match. The CDR3 extends over 17 amino acids. DNA of the CDR3: TGTGCCAGCTCACCGACAGGGGGGGGATATAGCAATCAGCCCCAGCATTTT. Encoded protein: CASSPTGGGYSNQPQHF.

The chain links TRBV12-3 or TRBV12-4 to TRBJ1-1; D not resolved. Deletions cut 2 bases from V and 6 bases from J, with 7 bases between. The CDR3 totals 12 residues. Written as DNA, the CDR3 is TGTGCCAGCAGTTTACTTCGTCCTGAAGCTTTCTTT. This sequence encodes CASSLLRPEAFF.

V and J are TRBV7-9 and TRBJ1-2; TRBD1 matches 7 bases. Germline values: CDR1 SEHNR, CDR2 FQNEAQ (reference sequence). CDR3 length: 16 residues. Trimming at V came to 5 bases and at J to 0 bases, leaving 9 bases not matched to a gene. Here the CDR3 reads CASSASGQKANYGYTF. The CDR3 DNA is TGTGCCAGCAGCGCCTCGGGACAGAAAGCTAACTATGGCTACACCTTC.

The table lists this clone with a count of one. The chain employs TRBV28 and TRBJ2-4; D is undetermined. Trimming left V 4 bases short and J 1 base short, with 8 bases between. Germline CDR1 and CDR2: MDHEN and SYDVKM. This CDR3 contains 14 residues. CDR3 residues: CASSSPVAKNIQYF. The CDR3 coding sequence is TGTGCCAGCAGTTCTCCGGTTGCCAAAAACATTCAGTACTTC.

J is TRBJ2-1 and V is TRBV27; weak D call: TRBD2 (6 bases). V shed 5 bases and J shed 3 bases, with 11 bases lying between them. The CDR3 is 14 amino acids. Germline-derived CDR1 and CDR2 are MNHEY and SMNVEV (reference sequence). The CDR3 region is CASSRGGNYNEQFF. CDR3 nucleotide sequence: TGTGCCAGCAGTAGGGGCGGGAACTACAATGAGCAGTTCTTC.

This chain uses TRBV30 with TRBJ2-4, with D unclear. The CDR3 contains 13 residues. The V end lost 0 bases, the J end lost 7 bases, and 10 bases lay between the germline ends. Germline CDR1 and CDR2: GTSNPN and SVGIG (reference sequence). CDR3 sequence: CAWSVGGANIQYF. For the CDR3, the DNA is TGTGCCTGGAGTGTCGGCGGCGCCAACATTCAGTACTTC.

This chain connects TRBV5-1 to TRBJ1-1, with D uncertain. The V end was cut by 0 bases, the J end by 1 base, with 13 bases between. The CDR3 consists of 16 residues. The germline V gene encodes CDR1 SGHRS and CDR2 YFSETQ. The CDR3 here is CASSLAVMASNTEAFF. CDR3 DNA sequence: TGCGCCAGCAGCTTGGCCGTTATGGCCTCGAACACTGAAGCTTTCTTT.

In this sample, this clone turned up a few times. V gene TRBV28 combines with J gene TRBJ1-5; the match to TRBD1 covers 10 bases. Trimming removed 2 bases from V and 6 bases from J; junction bases left unmatched: 10. CDR3 length: 17 amino acids. CDR1 MDHEN and CDR2 SYDVKM come from the germline V gene. CDR3: CASSLEYLTGGGQPQHF. For the CDR3, the DNA is TGTGCCAGCAGTTTAGAATACTTGACAGGGGGCGGTCAGCCCCAGCATTTT.

This chain connects TRBV29-1 to TRBJ2-5; 8 bases align to TRBD2. Germline trimming cut 4 bases from V and 3 bases from J; bases unmatched to any gene: 1. Germline loops: CDR1 SQVTM, CDR2 ANQGSEA. CDR3 size: 12 residues. Written as DNA, the CDR3 is TGCAGCGTTGCGGGGGGGGAAGAGACCCAGTACTTC. Its protein is CSVAGGEETQYF.

The chain is built from TRBV10-1 and TRBJ2-6, with D maybe TRBD2 (6 bases). The CDR3 is 18 amino acids. The germline V gene encodes CDR1 WNHNN and CDR2 SYGVQD (reference sequence). V shed 6 bases and J shed 6 bases, with 24 bases lying between them. The CDR3, as DNA: TGCGCCAGCAGCCCTATGGGGGGAACCTCTCTGGCGGCCAACGTCCTGACTTTC. Translation: CASSPMGGTSLAANVLTF.

The V gene is TRBV7-3, the J gene TRBJ2-1; 10 nucleotides line up with TRBD2. The V gene's germline CDR1 is SGHTA and CDR2 FQGTGA. The CDR3 sequence is 18 residues long. V gave up 4 bases and J gave up 1 base; unmatched junction bases: 10. CDR3 region: CASSSGPRLAGSYNEQFF. CDR3 DNA: TGTGCCAGCAGCTCTGGCCCGAGACTAGCGGGTTCCTACAATGAGCAGTTCTTC.

The chain carries TRBV6-6 and TRBJ2-1; D might be TRBD1 (5 bases). With 2 bases removed from V and 10 bases from J, the gap between germline ends came to 15 bases. The CDR3 loop spans 14 amino acids. CDR1 is MNHNY and CDR2 is SVGAGI in the germline V gene (reference sequence). CDR3 nucleotide sequence: TGTGCCAGCAGTTACAGGGGCCCGACGGGCGAGCAGTTCTTC. Translated, it gives CASSYRGPTGEQFF.

This chain connects TRBV7-2 to TRBJ2-5; 8 bases are a match to TRBD1. This CDR3 has 18 amino acids. Germline values: CDR1 SGHTA, CDR2 FQGNSA. Trimming removed 3 bases from V and 0 bases from J; junction bases left unmatched: 12. The CDR3 nucleotides read TGTGCCAGCAGCTTTTACCCGTCGGGACAGGTTTACCAAGAGACCCAGTACTTC. It specifies CASSFYPSGQVYQETQYF.

The rearrangement uses TRBV20-1 and TRBJ1-2; 8 nucleotides agree with TRBD1. CDR3 length equals 16 residues. Germline CDR1 and CDR2: DFQATT and SNEGSKA (reference sequence). V lost 3 bases to trimming and J lost 4 bases; unmatched junction nucleotides: 13. The CDR3 here is CSASGPGQGAGYGYTF. CDR3 in DNA: TGCAGTGCTAGTGGCCCGGGGCAGGGGGCTGGCTATGGCTACACCTTC.

The chain uses TRBV9 and TRBJ2-1; 9 bases are shared with TRBD2. The CDR3 loop spans 15 amino acids. CDR1 is SGDLS, CDR2 YYNGEE, per germline. The ends lost 0 bases at V and 5 bases at J; junction bases unmatched: 3. CDR3 amino acids: CASSVVLAGHNEQFF. The CDR3 DNA reads TGTGCCAGCAGCGTAGTACTAGCGGGTCACAATGAGCAGTTCTTC. The entire variable domain, with the rest obtained from reference TRBV9 and TRBJ2-1, is as follows: DSGVTQTPKHLITATGQRVTLRCSPRSGDLSVYWYQQSLDQGLQFLIQYYNGEERAKGNILERFSAQQFPDLHSELNLSSLELGDSALYFCASSVVLAGHNEQFFGPGTRLTVL.

This chain joins TRBV7-8 and TRBJ2-7, with 8 bases identical to TRBD1. V shed 6 bases and J 3 bases; nucleotides not matched to a gene: 10. Germline V CDR1 and CDR2: SGHVS, FQNEAQ. The CDR3 runs 15 residues. The CDR3: CASSLLDRGNYEQYF. For the CDR3, the DNA is TGTGCCAGCAGTTTACTTGACAGGGGTAACTACGAGCAGTACTTC. Combining the CDR3 with reference TRBV7-8 and TRBJ2-7 gives the whole variable domain GAGVSQSPRYKVAKRGQDVALRCDPISGHVSLFWYQQALGQGPEFLTYFQNEAQLDKSGLPSDRFFAERPEGSVSTLKIQRTQQEDSAVYLCASSLLDRGNYEQYFGPGTRLTVT.

The chain's CDR3 is CASSTFPGEAGELFF. In DNA, the CDR3 is TGTGCCAGTAGTACCTTCCCGGGAGAGGCCGGGGAGCTGTTTTTT. The chain uses TRBV19 and TRBJ2-2, with D possibly TRBD2 on 6 matching bases. The CDR3 is 15 amino acids. Germline V lookup: CDR1 LNHDA, CDR2 SQIVND (reference sequence). Trimming pared 4 bases from V and 6 bases from J, leaving 15 bases between. Looking up the rest from reference TRBV19 and TRBJ2-2 gives the full variable domain: DGGITQSPKYLFRKEGQNVTLSCEQNLNHDAMYWYRQDPGQGLRLIYYSQIVNDFQKGDIAEGYSVSREKKESFPLTVTSAQKNPTAFYLCASSTFPGEAGELFFGEGSRLTVL.

This clone was seen more than once but under ten times. V and J are TRBV19 and TRBJ2-5, with 7 bases that match TRBD2. CDR1 is LNHDA, CDR2 SQIVND, per germline (reference sequence). Germline trimming cut 6 bases from V and 3 bases from J; bases unmatched to any gene: 7. This CDR3 contains 14 residues. The CDR3 nucleotides read TGTGCCAGTAGCCCTGTGGGGAGGGAAGAGACCCAGTACTTC. Translated, it gives CASSPVGREETQYF.

The CDR3: CSASEIAGGQDTQYF. DNA for the CDR3: TGCAGTGCTAGTGAAATAGCGGGGGGGCAAGATACGCAGTATTTT. The genes are TRBV20-1 and TRBJ2-3; 11 bases align to TRBD2. The CDR3 is 15 amino acids. J lost 5 bases, V lost 3 bases, and 7 bases had no gene match. Germline V CDR1 and CDR2: DFQATT, SNEGSKA (reference sequence).

The rearrangement uses TRBV27 and TRBJ2-1, with TRBD1 matching over 7 bases. The V and J ends lost 5 bases and 1 base, in that order; junction bases with no gene match: 2. Germline CDR1 is MNHEY and CDR2 is SMNVEV (reference sequence). The CDR3 is 14 amino acids. The CDR3 loop is CASSVQGSYNEQFF. CDR3 sequence (DNA): TGTGCCAGCAGTGTACAGGGGTCCTACAATGAGCAGTTCTTC.

This sequence joins TRBV4-2 and TRBJ1-2; D uncertain. With 1 base removed from V and 5 bases from J, the gap between germline ends came to 14 bases. Germline V CDR1 and CDR2: LGHNA, YNFKEQ. This CDR3 comprises 15 residues. The CDR3, as DNA: TGTGCCAGCAGCCAAGCTCCTCCCCGTCGGTATGGCTACACCTTC. Translating gives CASSQAPPRRYGYTF.

The V call is TRBV19, the J call TRBJ1-2; unclear D gene. V gave up 5 bases and J gave up 4 bases, with 11 bases separating them. This CDR3 region has 13 residues. The germline V gene encodes CDR1 LNHDA and CDR2 SQIVND (reference sequence). CDR3 loop: CASSQRGVYGYTF. The CDR3, as DNA: TGTGCCAGTAGTCAGCGGGGTGTCTATGGCTACACCTTC.

V is TRBV7-2 and J is TRBJ1-2; the D gene is possibly TRBD1 (5 bases). The germline gives CDR1 SGHTA, CDR2 FQGNSA. The V gene lost 2 bases and the J gene lost 3 bases, with 10 bases spanning the gap. The CDR3 is made up of 14 amino acids. The CDR3 spells CASSLNGRDYGYTF. CDR3 coding DNA: TGTGCCAGCAGCTTAAATGGCAGGGACTATGGCTACACCTTC.

This clone was detected only a few times. V and J are TRBV2 and TRBJ2-7; 8 nucleotides match TRBD1. Germline V gene data show CDR1 as SNHLY and CDR2 as FYNNEI. The CDR3 totals 14 residues. J lost 3 bases, V lost 5 bases, and 6 bases had no gene match. CDR3: CASSTGQGNYEQYF. The CDR3 DNA reads as TGTGCCAGCAGTACCGGACAGGGTAACTACGAGCAGTACTTC.

The chain carries TRBV28 and TRBJ2-4; D unresolved. CDR1 and CDR2 from the germline V gene are MDHEN and SYDVKM. Trimming took off 5 bases at V and 4 bases at J, with 3 bases between the two ends. The CDR3 is 11 residues long. Written as DNA, the CDR3 is TGTGCCAGCAGTCTAAAAAACATTCAGTACTTC. Residues: CASSLKNIQYF. Full variable domain (remainder filled in from reference TRBV28 and TRBJ2-4): DVKVTQSSRYLVKRTGEKVFLECVQDMDHENMFWYRQDPGLGLRLIYFSYDVKMKEKGDIPEGYSVSREKKERFSLILESASTNQTSMYLCASSLKNIQYFGAGTRLSVL.

This clone appeared once. J is TRBJ2-7 and V is TRBV18; TRBD1 matches 9 bases. This CDR3 spans 14 amino acids. V trimming: 1 base; J trimming: 6 bases; junction bases outside the gene matches: 4. Per germline, CDR1 KGHSH and CDR2 LQKENI. In DNA, the CDR3 is TGTGCCAGCTCACCACTCGAGACAGGGGGCGAGCAGTACTTC. Encoded protein: CASSPLETGGEQYF.